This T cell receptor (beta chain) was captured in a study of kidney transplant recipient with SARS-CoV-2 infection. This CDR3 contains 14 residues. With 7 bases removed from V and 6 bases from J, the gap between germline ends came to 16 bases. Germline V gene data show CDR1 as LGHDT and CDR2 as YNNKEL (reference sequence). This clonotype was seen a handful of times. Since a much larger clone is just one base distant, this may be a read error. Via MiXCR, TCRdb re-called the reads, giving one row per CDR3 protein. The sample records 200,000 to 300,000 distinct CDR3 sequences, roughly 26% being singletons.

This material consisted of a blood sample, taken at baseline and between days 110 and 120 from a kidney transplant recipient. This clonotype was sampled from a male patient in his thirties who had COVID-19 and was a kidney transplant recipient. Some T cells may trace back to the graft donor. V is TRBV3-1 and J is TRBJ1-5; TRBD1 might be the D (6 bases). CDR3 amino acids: CASNHTGRSQPQHF. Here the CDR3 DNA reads TGTGCCAGCAACCATACAGGGCGTTCTCAGCCCCAGCATTTT.